This is a list of T cell receptor beta chains from one sample in a study of shared clonotypes between healthy human individuals. Method: immunoSEQ multiplex PCR; TCRdb's copy keeps in-frame clones and lacks some. The data hold 650,000 to 800,000 clones, with just over 90% observed a single time. Sequencing used naive CD8+ T cells sorted from blood. All receptors come from a young man in good health. Each CDR3 is given with its conserved first and last residue. D genes are given only for firm matches. Rows may omit the clone size; those that give it use once, few, many or a size class.

j_call cdr3_length d_call clone_size v_call cdr3_aa cdr3_nt
TRBJ2-3 16 TRBD2 NA TRBV6-1 CASSEEGTTSTDTQYF TGTGCCAGCAGTGAAGAGGGGACTACCAGCACAGATACGCAGTATTTT
TRBJ2-2 16 TRBD2 NA TRBV10-3 CAISGVLAGGTGELFF TGTGCCATCAGTGGTGTACTAGCGGGAGGCACCGGGGAGCTGTTTTTT
TRBJ1-2 15 TRBD1 NA TRBV7-2 CASSPTGGADYGYTF TGTGCCAGCAGCCCGACAGGGGGCGCGGACTATGGCTACACCTTC
TRBJ2-7 15 TRBD2 NA TRBV10-3 CAISDYSGRAYEQYF TGTGCCATCAGTGACTATAGCGGGAGGGCCTACGAGCAGTACTTC
TRBJ2-3 15 NA NA TRBV7-9 CASSSWTDSTDTQYF TGTGCCAGCAGCTCCTGGACGGACAGCACAGATACGCAGTATTTT
TRBJ1-3 15 NA once TRBV7-9 CASTSREPSGNTIYF TGTGCCAGCACATCCAGGGAACCGTCTGGAAACACCATATATTTT
TRBJ2-7 15 NA once TRBV29-1 CSVEDSSRESYEQYF TGCAGCGTTGAAGATTCGTCAAGAGAATCCTACGAGCAGTACTTC
TRBJ1-1 13 NA NA TRBV5-1 CASSVRGYTEAFF TGCGCCAGCTCTGTAAGGGGCTACACTGAAGCTTTCTTT
TRBJ2-5 16 TRBD2 NA TRBV5-6 CASSPISSGGQETQYF TGTGCCAGCAGCCCCATTTCTAGCGGGGGCCAAGAGACCCAGTACTTC
TRBJ2-7 14 TRBD1 NA TRBV19 CASSPGTGGYEQYF TGTGCCAGTAGTCCCGGGACAGGGGGGTACGAGCAGTACTTC
TRBJ1-5 14 TRBD1 NA TRBV7-4 CASSRDRINQPQHF TGTGCCAGCAGCAGGGACAGGATCAATCAGCCCCAGCATTTT
TRBJ2-2 16 TRBD2 NA TRBV10-3 CAISAEGLAGTGELFF TGTGCCATCAGTGCTGAAGGACTAGCGGGAACCGGGGAGCTGTTTTTT
TRBJ2-7 16 NA NA TRBV6-5 CASSYSATSFSLQQYF TGTGCCAGCAGTTACTCAGCTACGAGCTTTTCCCTCCAGCAGTACTTC
TRBJ2-1 16 NA NA TRBV27 CASRDATRGPRNEQFF TGTGCCAGCAGGGACGCTACAAGAGGCCCCCGCAATGAGCAGTTCTTC
TRBJ2-1 17 TRBD1 NA TRBV10-2 CASSERQGAPSYNEQFF TGCGCCAGCAGTGAGAGACAGGGGGCCCCCTCCTACAATGAGCAGTTCTTC
TRBJ1-1 12 NA once TRBV28 CASSFSDGSAFF TGTGCCAGCAGTTTCTCGGACGGTTCAGCTTTCTTT
TRBJ2-5 12 NA NA TRBV5-1 CASSPDSETQYF TGCGCCAGCAGCCCCGACTCAGAGACCCAGTACTTC
TRBJ2-1 15 TRBD2 NA TRBV6-6 CASSSGLAENNEQFF TGTGCCAGCAGTTCGGGACTAGCAGAAAACAATGAGCAGTTCTTC
TRBJ2-6 14 NA NA TRBV13 CASSRLVEANVLTF TGTGCCAGCAGCCGGCTCGTTGAGGCCAACGTCCTGACTTTC
TRBJ2-5 16 NA NA TRBV4-3 CASSQDWAGLQQTQYF TGCGCCAGCAGCCAAGATTGGGCAGGGCTCCAACAGACCCAGTACTTC
TRBJ2-1 13 NA NA TRBV9 CASSGTSYNEQFF TGTGCCAGCAGCGGCACCTCCTACAATGAGCAGTTCTTC
TRBJ2-7 14 NA NA TRBV27 CASAVKRAFYEQYF TGTGCCAGCGCCGTAAAGCGGGCGTTCTACGAGCAGTACTTC
TRBJ2-7 11 NA NA TRBV10-2 CASTDTYEQYF TGCGCCAGCACAGATACCTACGAGCAGTACTTC
TRBJ2-7 12 TRBD2 NA TRBV29-1 CSVETSAYEQYF TGCAGCGTAGAGACTAGCGCATACGAGCAGTACTTC
TRBJ2-1 18 NA NA TRBV9 CASSHSRTPSKPYNEQFF TGTGCCAGCAGCCACTCCCGGACCCCCTCGAAGCCCTACAATGAGCAGTTCTTC
TRBJ2-7 14 TRBD1 NA TRBV27 CASSARDRDHEQYF TGTGCCAGCAGTGCCCGGGACAGGGACCACGAGCAGTACTTC
TRBJ2-2 14 TRBD1 NA TRBV19 CASRSGQGYGEPFF TGTGCCAGTAGGTCGGGACAGGGTTACGGGGAGCCGTTTTTT
TRBJ2-1 15 TRBD2 once TRBV27 CASSLTGGSYNEQFF TGTGCCAGCAGTTTGACGGGAGGGAGTTACAATGAGCAGTTCTTC
TRBJ2-7 14 TRBD2 NA TRBV9 CASSSGGNTYEQYF TGTGCCAGCAGCTCCGGGGGGAATACCTACGAGCAGTACTTC
TRBJ2-7 13 NA NA TRBV6-4 CASSHGPSYEQYF TGTGCCAGCAGCCACGGTCCCTCCTACGAGCAGTACTTC
TRBJ2-7 15 NA once TRBV13 CASSVRSSFNYEQYF TGTGCCAGCAGCGTAAGATCGAGCTTTAACTACGAGCAGTACTTC
TRBJ2-7 16 NA NA TRBV25-1 CASSAPDATGNYEQYF TGTGCCAGCAGTGCCCCCGACGCTACAGGGAATTACGAGCAGTACTTC
TRBJ1-3 17 TRBD1 NA TRBV7-9 CASSLAGDRGPGNTIYF TGTGCCAGCAGCTTAGCGGGGGACAGGGGTCCCGGAAACACCATATATTTT
TRBJ2-2 17 TRBD2 NA TRBV7-9 CASSLGWAGANTGELFF TGTGCCAGCAGCTTAGGGTGGGCGGGGGCGAACACCGGGGAGCTGTTTTTT
TRBJ2-1 11 NA NA TRBV20-1 CSANEMNEQFF TGCAGTGCTAACGAAATGAATGAGCAGTTCTTC
TRBJ1-5 14 TRBD1 NA TRBV7-9 CASSPGQGYQPQHF TGTGCCAGCAGTCCTGGACAGGGCTATCAGCCCCAGCATTTT
TRBJ2-3 15 NA NA TRBV5-5 CASSLSGLITDTQYF TGTGCCAGCAGCTTGTCTGGCCTGATCACAGATACGCAGTATTTT
TRBJ1-2 13 NA once TRBV27 CASSLSGNYGYTF TGTGCCAGCAGTTTAAGTGGGAACTATGGCTACACCTTC
TRBJ2-7 14 NA NA TRBV7-9 CASSLVSRVYEQYF TGTGCCAGCAGCTTGGTTTCGCGAGTCTACGAGCAGTACTTC
TRBJ2-7 13 NA once TRBV7-8 CASSPEDFFEQYF TGTGCCAGCAGCCCAGAGGATTTTTTTGAGCAGTACTTC
TRBJ2-7 15 NA NA TRBV7-2 CASSLGGSEVYEQYF TGTGCCAGCAGCTTAGGGGGGAGCGAGGTCTACGAGCAGTACTTC
TRBJ1-2 12 TRBD1 NA TRBV7-9 CASTGGDYGYTF TGTGCCAGTACAGGGGGCGACTATGGCTACACCTTC
TRBJ2-7 17 TRBD2 NA TRBV5-1 CASSLGTSGLVNYEQYF TGCGCCAGCAGCTTGGGGACTAGCGGGTTGGTTAACTACGAGCAGTACTTC
TRBJ2-5 13 NA NA TRBV5-4 CASSLSTKETQYF TGTGCCAGCAGCCTGAGCACAAAAGAGACCCAGTACTTC
TRBJ2-2 16 NA NA TRBV13 CASSSTSQGNTGELFF TGTGCCAGCAGCTCTACAAGCCAGGGGAACACCGGGGAGCTGTTTTTT
TRBJ1-2 13 TRBD1 NA TRBV5-1 CASSSLTGNGYTF TGCGCCAGCAGCTCCCTGACAGGGAATGGCTACACCTTC
TRBJ1-2 12 NA NA TRBV7-9 CASSLELAGYTF TGTGCCAGCAGCTTAGAGTTGGCTGGCTACACCTTC
TRBJ2-1 15 TRBD1 few TRBV27 CASSLTGQGWDEQFF TGTGCCAGCAGTCTAACGGGACAGGGGTGGGATGAGCAGTTCTTC
TRBJ1-1 15 TRBD1 NA TRBV9 CASSPGTGGGTEAFF TGTGCCAGCAGCCCAGGGACAGGGGGCGGAACTGAAGCTTTCTTT
TRBJ1-5 14 TRBD1 NA TRBV27 CATWTGAENQPQHF TGTGCCACCTGGACAGGGGCCGAGAATCAGCCCCAGCATTTT
TRBJ1-3 14 NA NA TRBV7-2 CASSLQNSGNTIYF TGTGCCAGCAGCTTACAGAACTCTGGAAACACCATATATTTT
TRBJ2-7 16 TRBD2 NA TRBV27 CASSLWSGGSGVEQYF TGTGCCAGCAGTTTATGGAGCGGGGGGTCGGGCGTCGAGCAGTACTTC
TRBJ2-3 15 TRBD1 NA TRBV7-9 CASSPPDRGQGTQYF TGTGCCAGCAGCCCTCCGGACAGGGGGCAAGGTACGCAGTATTTT
TRBJ2-7 11 NA NA TRBV10-2 CASSDMGEQYF TGCGCCAGCAGTGATATGGGGGAGCAGTACTTC